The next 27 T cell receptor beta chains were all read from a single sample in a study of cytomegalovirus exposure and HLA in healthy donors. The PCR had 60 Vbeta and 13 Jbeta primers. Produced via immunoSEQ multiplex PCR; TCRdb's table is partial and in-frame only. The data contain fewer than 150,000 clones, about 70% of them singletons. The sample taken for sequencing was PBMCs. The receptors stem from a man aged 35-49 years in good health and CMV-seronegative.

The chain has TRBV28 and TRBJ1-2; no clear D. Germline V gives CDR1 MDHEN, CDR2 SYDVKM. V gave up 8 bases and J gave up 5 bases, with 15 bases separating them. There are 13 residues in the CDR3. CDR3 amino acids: CASPNTGDYGYTF. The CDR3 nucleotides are TGTGCCAGCCCGAACACCGGGGATTATGGCTACACCTTC.

This chain's CDR3 is CARSLGHQHDFGEQYF. DNA for the CDR3: TGTGCCAGAAGCTTGGGACATCAGCACGATTTCGGCGAGCAGTACTTC. The gene calls are TRBV5-3 and TRBJ2-7; D unresolved. TRBV5-3 is reported as an ORF; its role is uncertain. This CDR3 region has 16 residues. V lost 0 bases, J lost 6 bases, and 19 bases lay in between.

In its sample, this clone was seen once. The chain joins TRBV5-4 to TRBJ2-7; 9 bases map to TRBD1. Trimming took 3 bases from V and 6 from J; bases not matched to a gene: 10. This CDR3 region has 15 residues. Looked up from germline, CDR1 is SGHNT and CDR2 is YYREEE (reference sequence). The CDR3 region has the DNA TGTGCCAGCAGCTCTCAGGGACAGGGCTTGGGCGAGCAGTACTTC. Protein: CASSSQGQGLGEQYF.

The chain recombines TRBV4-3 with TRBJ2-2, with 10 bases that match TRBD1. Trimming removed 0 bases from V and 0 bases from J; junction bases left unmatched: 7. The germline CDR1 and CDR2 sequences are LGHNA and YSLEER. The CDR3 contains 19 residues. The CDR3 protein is CASSQDFIGQGANTGELFF. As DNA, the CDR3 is TGCGCCAGCAGCCAAGATTTTATTGGACAGGGGGCGAACACCGGGGAGCTGTTTTTT.

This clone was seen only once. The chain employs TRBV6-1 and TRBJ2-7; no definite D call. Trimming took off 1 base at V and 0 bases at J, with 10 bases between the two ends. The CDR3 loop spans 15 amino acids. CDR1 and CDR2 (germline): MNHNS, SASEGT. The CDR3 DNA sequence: TGTGCCAGCAGTGAAGGTGCTACTCCCTCCTACGAGCAGTACTTC. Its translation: CASSEGATPSYEQYF.

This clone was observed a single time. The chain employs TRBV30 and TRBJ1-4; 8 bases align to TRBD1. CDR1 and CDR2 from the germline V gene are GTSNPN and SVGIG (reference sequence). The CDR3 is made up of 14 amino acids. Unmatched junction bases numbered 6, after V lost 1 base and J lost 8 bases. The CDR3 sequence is CAWSETGEGEKLFF. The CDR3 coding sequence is TGTGCCTGGAGTGAGACAGGGGAGGGCGAAAAACTGTTTTTT.

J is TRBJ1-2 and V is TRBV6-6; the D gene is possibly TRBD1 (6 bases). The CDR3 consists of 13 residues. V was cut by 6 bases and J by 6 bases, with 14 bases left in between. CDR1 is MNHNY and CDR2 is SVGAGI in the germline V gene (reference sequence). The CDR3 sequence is CASSAQGRDGYTF. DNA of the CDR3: TGTGCCAGCAGCGCACAGGGTAGGGATGGCTACACCTTC.

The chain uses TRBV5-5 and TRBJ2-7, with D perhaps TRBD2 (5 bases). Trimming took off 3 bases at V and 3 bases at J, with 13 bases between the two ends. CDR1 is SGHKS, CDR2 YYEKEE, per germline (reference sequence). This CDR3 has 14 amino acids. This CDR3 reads CASSSDLSYYEQYF. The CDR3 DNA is TGTGCCAGCAGCTCGGACTTAAGTTACTACGAGCAGTACTTC. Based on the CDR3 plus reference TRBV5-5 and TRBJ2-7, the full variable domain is DAGVTQSPTHLIKTRGQQVTLRCSPISGHKSVSWYQQVLGQGPQFIFQYYEKEERGRGNFPDRFSARQFPNYSSELNVNALLLGDSALYLCASSSDLSYYEQYFGPGTRLTVT.

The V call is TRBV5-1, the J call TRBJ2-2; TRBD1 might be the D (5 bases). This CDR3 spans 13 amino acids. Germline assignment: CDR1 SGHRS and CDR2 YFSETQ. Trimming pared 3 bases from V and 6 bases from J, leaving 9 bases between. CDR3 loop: CASSSGHPGELFF. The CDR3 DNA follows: TGCGCCAGCAGCTCTGGACACCCCGGGGAGCTGTTTTTT.

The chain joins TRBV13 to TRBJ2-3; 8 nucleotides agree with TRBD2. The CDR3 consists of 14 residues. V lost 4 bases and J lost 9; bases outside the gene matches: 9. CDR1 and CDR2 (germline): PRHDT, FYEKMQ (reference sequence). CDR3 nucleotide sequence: TGTGCCAGCAGCTGGGGGACTAGTGGGATAACGCAGTATTTT. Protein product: CASSWGTSGITQYF.

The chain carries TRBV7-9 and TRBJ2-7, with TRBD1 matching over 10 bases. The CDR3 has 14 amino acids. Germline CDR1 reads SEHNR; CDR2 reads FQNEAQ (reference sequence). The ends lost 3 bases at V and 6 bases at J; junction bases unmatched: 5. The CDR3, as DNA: TGTGCCAGCAGCTTGGGACAGGGGATGGCCGAGCAGTACTTC. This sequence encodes CASSLGQGMAEQYF.

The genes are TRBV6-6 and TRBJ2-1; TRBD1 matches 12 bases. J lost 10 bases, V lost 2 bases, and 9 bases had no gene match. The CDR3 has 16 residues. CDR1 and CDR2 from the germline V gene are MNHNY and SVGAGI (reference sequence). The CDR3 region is CASSYGGGQGAKEQFF. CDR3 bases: TGTGCCAGCAGTTACGGAGGGGGACAGGGGGCAAAAGAGCAGTTCTTC.

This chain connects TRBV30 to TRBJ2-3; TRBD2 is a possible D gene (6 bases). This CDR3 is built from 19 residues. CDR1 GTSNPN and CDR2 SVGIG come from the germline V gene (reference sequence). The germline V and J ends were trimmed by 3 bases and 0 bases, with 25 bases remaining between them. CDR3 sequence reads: CAWSLRGGDHPPSTDTQYF. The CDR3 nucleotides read TGTGCCTGGAGCCTGAGGGGCGGGGACCATCCACCGAGCACAGATACGCAGTATTTT. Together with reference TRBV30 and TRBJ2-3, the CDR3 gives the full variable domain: SQTIHQWPATLVQPVGSPLSLECTVEGTSNPNLYWYRQAAGRGLQLLFYSVGIGQISSEVPQNLSASRPQDRQFILSSKKLLLSDSGFYLCAWSLRGGDHPPSTDTQYFGPGTRLTVL.

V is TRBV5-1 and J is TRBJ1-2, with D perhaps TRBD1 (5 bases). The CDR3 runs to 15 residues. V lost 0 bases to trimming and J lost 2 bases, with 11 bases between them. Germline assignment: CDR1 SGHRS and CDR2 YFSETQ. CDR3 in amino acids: CASSLAGPQNYGYTF. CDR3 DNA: TGCGCCAGCAGCTTGGCAGGGCCCCAGAACTATGGCTACACCTTC.

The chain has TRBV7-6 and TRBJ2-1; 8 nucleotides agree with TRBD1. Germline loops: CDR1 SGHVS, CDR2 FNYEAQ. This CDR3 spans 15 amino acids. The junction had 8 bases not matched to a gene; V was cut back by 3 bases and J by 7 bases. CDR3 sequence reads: CASSFDRGFGNEQFF. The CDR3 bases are TGTGCCAGCAGCTTCGACAGGGGATTCGGGAATGAGCAGTTCTTC.

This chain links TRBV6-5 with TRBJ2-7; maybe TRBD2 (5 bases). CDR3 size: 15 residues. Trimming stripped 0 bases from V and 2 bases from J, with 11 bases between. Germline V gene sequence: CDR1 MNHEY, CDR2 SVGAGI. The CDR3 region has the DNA TGTGCCAGCAGTTACTCGATGGGAGCAACCTACGAGCAGTACTTC. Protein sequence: CASSYSMGATYEQYF.

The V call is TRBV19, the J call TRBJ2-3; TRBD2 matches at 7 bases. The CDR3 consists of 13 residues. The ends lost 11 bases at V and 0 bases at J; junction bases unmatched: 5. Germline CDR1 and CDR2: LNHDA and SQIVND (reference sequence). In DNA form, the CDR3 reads TGTGCCTCGAGCGGGGAGAGCACAGATACGCAGTATTTT. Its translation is CASSGESTDTQYF.

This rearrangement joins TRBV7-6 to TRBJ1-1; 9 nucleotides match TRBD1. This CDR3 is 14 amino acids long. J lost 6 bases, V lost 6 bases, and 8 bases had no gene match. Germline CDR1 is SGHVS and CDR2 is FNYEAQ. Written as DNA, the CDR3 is TGTGCCAGCAGTTGGGGACAGGGAGGGGCTGAAGCTTTCTTT. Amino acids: CASSWGQGGAEAFF.

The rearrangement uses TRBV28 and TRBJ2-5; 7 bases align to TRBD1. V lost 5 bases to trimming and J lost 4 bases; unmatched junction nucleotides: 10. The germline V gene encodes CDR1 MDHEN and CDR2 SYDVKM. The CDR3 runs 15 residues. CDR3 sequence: CASSPGTAIRETQYF. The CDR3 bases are TGTGCCAGCAGTCCCGGGACAGCAATAAGAGAGACCCAGTACTTC.

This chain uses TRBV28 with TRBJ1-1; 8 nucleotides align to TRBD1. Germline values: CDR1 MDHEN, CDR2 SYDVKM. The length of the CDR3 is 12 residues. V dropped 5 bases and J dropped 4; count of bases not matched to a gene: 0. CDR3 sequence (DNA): TGTGCCAGCAGTACAGGGGGCACTGAAGCTTTCTTT. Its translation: CASSTGGTEAFF.

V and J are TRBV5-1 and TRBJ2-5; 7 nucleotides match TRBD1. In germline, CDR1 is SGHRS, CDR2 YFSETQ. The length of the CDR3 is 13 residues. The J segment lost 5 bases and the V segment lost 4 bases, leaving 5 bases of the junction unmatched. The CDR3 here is CASSLQGEETQYF. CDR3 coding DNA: TGCGCCAGCAGCCTCCAGGGGGAGGAGACCCAGTACTTC. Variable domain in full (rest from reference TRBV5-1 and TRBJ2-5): KAGVTQTPRYLIKTRGQQVTLSCSPISGHRSVSWYQQTPGQGLQFLFEYFSETQRNKGNFPGRFSGRQFSNSRSEMNVSTLELGDSALYLCASSLQGEETQYFGPGTRLLVL.

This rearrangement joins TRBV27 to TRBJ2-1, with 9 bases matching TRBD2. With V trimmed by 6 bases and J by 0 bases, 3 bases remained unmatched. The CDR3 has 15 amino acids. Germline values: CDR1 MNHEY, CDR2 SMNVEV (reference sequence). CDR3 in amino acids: CASRRSGSSYNEQFF. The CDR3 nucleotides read TGTGCCAGCAGACGTAGCGGGAGCTCCTACAATGAGCAGTTCTTC.

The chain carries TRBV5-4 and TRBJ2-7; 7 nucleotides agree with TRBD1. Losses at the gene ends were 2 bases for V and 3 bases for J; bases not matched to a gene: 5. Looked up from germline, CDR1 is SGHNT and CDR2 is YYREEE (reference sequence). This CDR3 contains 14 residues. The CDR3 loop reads CASSFGTVNYEQYF. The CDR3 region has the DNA TGTGCCAGCAGCTTCGGGACAGTTAACTACGAGCAGTACTTC.

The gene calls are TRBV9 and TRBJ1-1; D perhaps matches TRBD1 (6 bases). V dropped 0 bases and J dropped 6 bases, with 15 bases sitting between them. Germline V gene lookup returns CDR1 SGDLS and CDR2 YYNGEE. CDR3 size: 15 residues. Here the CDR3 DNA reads TGTGCCAGCAGCGTAGATGGGGGCTGGGGAGCTGAAGCTTTCTTT. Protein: CASSVDGGWGAEAFF.

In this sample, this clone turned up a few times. In DNA, the CDR3 is TGTGCCAGCAGCCCGTGGACAGGCACAGATACGCAGTATTTT. It is translated as CASSPWTGTDTQYF. The chain carries TRBV7-2 and TRBJ2-3; weak D call: TRBD1 (6 bases). V shed 5 bases and J shed 1 base, with 10 bases lying between them. CDR1 and CDR2 (germline): SGHTA, FQGNSA. The CDR3 covers 14 residues. The variable domain in full, with the rest retrieved from reference TRBV7-2 and TRBJ2-3, is GAGVSQSPSNKVTEKGKDVELRCDPISGHTALYWYRQSLGQGLEFLIYFQGNSAPDKSGLPSDRFSAERTGGSVSTLTIQRTQQEDSAVYLCASSPWTGTDTQYFGPGTRLTVL.

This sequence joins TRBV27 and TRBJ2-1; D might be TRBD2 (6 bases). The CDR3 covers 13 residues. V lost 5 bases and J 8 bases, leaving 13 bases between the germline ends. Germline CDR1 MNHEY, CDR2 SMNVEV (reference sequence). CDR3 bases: TGTGCCAGCAGTCCCCTCTCTAGCGATGAGCAGTTCTTC. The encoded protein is CASSPLSSDEQFF.

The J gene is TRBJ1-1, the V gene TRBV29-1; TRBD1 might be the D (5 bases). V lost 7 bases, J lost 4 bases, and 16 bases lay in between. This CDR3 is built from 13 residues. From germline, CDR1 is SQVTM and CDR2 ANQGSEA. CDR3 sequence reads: CSAKATQGTEAFF. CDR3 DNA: TGCAGCGCTAAAGCTACCCAGGGCACTGAAGCTTTCTTT.